The 19 T cell receptor beta chains given below trace back to one sample, sequenced in a study of tumor-infiltrating lymphocytes in primary liver carcinoma. Constant-region priming of around 530 ng total RNA yielded TCR beta cDNA. Three-round nested multiplex PCR performed with slightly modified ARM-PCR produced the TCR beta libraries. The first two PCR rounds, roughly 9 cycles each, used TRBV1-TRBV30 forward primers and a C-beta reverse primer. TCRdb re-called the multiplex PCR reads through MiXCR, storing one row per CDR3 protein. The profile shows about 180,000 distinct CDR3 sequences, 60% of them singletons. Germline DNA was extracted alongside blood RNA, which was obtained from unsorted whole blood. The sample consisted of peripheral blood. These receptors were obtained from a man aged 35-49 years with primary liver carcinoma and hepatitis B virus infection.

Comment on this clonotype: The conserved phenylalanine or tryptophan normally closing the CDR3 is absent here, so this likely arose from a read error. This chain links TRBV12-3 or TRBV12-4 with TRBJ2-7; no firm D call. The V gene lost 1 base and the J gene lost 0 bases, with 7 bases spanning the gap. The CDR3 consists of 14 residues. CDR3 in DNA: TGTGCCAGCAGTTTAGGACACTCCTCCTACGAGCAGTACTCC. Its protein is CASSLGHSSYEQYS.

On this clonotype itself: At one of its ends the junction is not consistent with the germline gene, which may arise from a read error. The V and J genes are TRBV11-2 and TRBJ2-1, with D unclear. The CDR3 has 15 amino acids. Germline values: CDR1 SGHAT, CDR2 FQNNGV. The CDR3 DNA is TGTGCGAGCAGGCCTCTGGCAGGCCTCCGCAATGAGCAGTTCTTC. Protein sequence: CASRPLAGLRNEQFF.

A word on this clonotype: The junction shows a germline mismatch at one end, possibly a read error. The V call is TRBV11-1, the J call TRBJ2-3; D gene unclear. Germline V gene sequence: CDR1 SGHAT, CDR2 FQDESV (reference sequence). The CDR3 is 12 amino acids. The CDR3 is CTSSSEDGHQYF. CDR3 coding DNA: TGTACCAGCAGCTCTGAGGATGGCCACCAGTATTTT. The whole variable domain, remainder taken from reference TRBV11-1 and TRBJ2-3, is EAEVAQSPRYKITEKSQAVAFWCDPISGHATLYWYRQILGQGPELLVQFQDESVVDDSQLPKDRFSAERLKGVDSTLKIQPAELGDSAMYLCTSSSEDGHQYFGPGTRLTVL.

The V gene is TRBV30, the J gene TRBJ1-1; tentatively, D is TRBD1 (5 bases). The germline V gene has CDR1 GTSNPN and CDR2 SVGIG (reference sequence). V was pared by 0 bases and J by 4 bases, with 12 bases between. This CDR3 region has 14 residues. The CDR3 region has the DNA TGTGCCTGGAGTGTACTAGGGGATACCACTGAAGCTTTCTTT. As protein: CAWSVLGDTTEAFF.

This clonotype has a handful of counts. V usage is TRBV7-8 and J usage is TRBJ2-2; 7 nucleotides match TRBD2. V shed 3 bases and J 1 base; nucleotides not matched to a gene: 2. This CDR3 spans 15 amino acids. CDR1 and CDR2 (germline): SGHVS, FQNEAQ. The CDR3 DNA reads as TGTGCCAGCAGCTTTCTAGCGGTGAACACCGGGGAGCTGTTTTTT. It codes for CASSFLAVNTGELFF.

V usage is TRBV7-9 and J usage is TRBJ2-4; D is unresolved. Germline-derived CDR1 and CDR2 are SEHNR and FQNEAQ (reference sequence). The CDR3 extends over 12 amino acids. V gave up 2 bases and J gave up 5 bases, with 4 bases separating them. The DNA for the CDR3 is TGTGCCAGCAGCTTAACCCAAAACATTCAGTACTTC. This sequence encodes CASSLTQNIQYF.

About this clonotype itself: One junction end disagrees with the germline gene, perhaps due to a read error. The chain employs TRBV12-3 or TRBV12-4 and TRBJ2-1; tentatively, D is TRBD1 (6 bases). The CDR3 contains 14 residues. CDR3 bases: TGTGCCAGCAGTTACAGGGTTATAACGAATGAGCAGCTCTTC. Amino acids: CASSYRVITNEQLF.

In the case of this clonotype: It is likely a read error, because the conserved phenylalanine at the end of the CDR3 is missing. V gene TRBV7-9 combines with J gene TRBJ2-3, with TRBD2 matching over 13 bases. V shed 5 bases and J 1 base; nucleotides not matched to a gene: 9. The germline gives CDR1 SEHNR, CDR2 FQNEAQ (reference sequence). This CDR3 has 18 residues. CDR3 region: CASSTGLAGPTGTDTQYL. The CDR3 DNA is TGTGCCAGCAGCACGGGACTAGCGGGGCCAACTGGCACAGATACGCAGTATTTA.

The rearrangement joins TRBV5-1 to TRBJ2-1, with 12 bases matching TRBD2. The CDR3 spans 17 residues. Germline-derived CDR1 and CDR2 are SGHRS and YFSETQ. The V segment lost 7 bases and the J segment 7 bases; nucleotides outside the gene matches: 15. CDR3: CASCSLAGGPSGNEQFF. In nucleotides, the CDR3 is TGCGCCAGCTGTTCTCTAGCGGGAGGGCCCTCAGGGAATGAGCAGTTCTTC.

On this clonotype itself: Being one base from a much bigger clone, this may be a read error. The rearrangement uses TRBV12-3 or TRBV12-4 and TRBJ2-7; 7 bases align to TRBD1. Trimming took 6 bases from V and 0 from J; bases not matched to a gene: 5. The CDR3 totals 14 residues. The CDR3 reads CASRLDRDSYEQYF. CDR3 bases: TGTGCCAGCAGGCTAGACAGGGACTCCTACGAGCAGTACTTC.

V is TRBV7-2 and J is TRBJ2-3, with a possible D match to TRBD2 (5 bases). The germline V and J ends were trimmed by 8 bases and 3 bases, with 12 bases remaining between them. Per germline, CDR1 SGHTA and CDR2 FQGNSA. The CDR3 loop spans 13 amino acids. The CDR3 DNA is TGTGCCAGCCGGCGGGCAAGGACAGATACGCAGTATTTT. Its translation is CASRRARTDTQYF.

With regard to this clonotype: An end of the junction differs from the germline gene, which may be a read error. The chain uses TRBV12-3 or TRBV12-4 and TRBJ1-5; TRBD1 aligns across 9 bases. The CDR3 runs 13 residues. CDR3 region: CATMGQGNHPQHF. CDR3 DNA sequence: TGTGCCACTATGGGACAGGGCAATCATCCCCAGCATTTT.

This clonotype showed up many times. This chain connects TRBV11-2 to TRBJ2-1; TRBD2 matches 9 bases. V lost 2 bases, J lost 5 bases, and 4 bases stayed unmatched. This CDR3 has 15 residues. Germline V gives CDR1 SGHAT, CDR2 FQNNGV. The CDR3 is CASSLIAGGNNEQFF. The CDR3 DNA reads as TGTGCCAGCAGCTTAATCGCGGGAGGGAACAATGAGCAGTTCTTC.

As concerns this clonotype: Germline and junction disagree at one end, which may indicate a read error. The chain combines TRBV11-2 with TRBJ2-7; the match to TRBD1 covers 7 bases. CDR1 SGHAT and CDR2 FQNNGV come from the germline V gene. CDR3 length: 15 amino acids. In DNA, the CDR3 is TGTGGCAGCAGCCCACCGGGACAGCCTTCCTACGAGCAGTACTTC. Translated, it gives CGSSPPGQPSYEQYF.

The V gene is TRBV5-6, the J gene TRBJ1-1; no firm D call. CDR3 size: 13 residues. V lost 5 bases and J lost 0, with 8 bases in between. The germline CDR1 and CDR2 sequences are SGHDT and YYEEEE. In DNA form, the CDR3 reads TGTGCCAGCAGATCAGTAATGAACACTGAAGCTTTCTTT. It specifies CASRSVMNTEAFF.

This clonotype appeared a single time. No conserved phenylalanine or tryptophan is present at the end of the CDR3, so a read error is the likely explanation. The J gene is TRBJ2-7, the V gene TRBV11-2; TRBD1 matches at 7 bases. The CDR3 is made up of 14 amino acids. Germline V gives CDR1 SGHAT, CDR2 FQNNGV. The CDR3 here is CASSLDRPTYEQYL. CDR3 sequence (DNA): TGTGCTAGCAGCTTGGACAGGCCAACCTACGAGCAGTACCTC.

A remark on this clonotype: This clone may be a read error of a much larger clone one base away. The chain joins TRBV11-3 to TRBJ2-5, with D uncertain. Germline V gene data show CDR1 as SGHNT and CDR2 as YENEEA. The CDR3 has 14 residues. Trimming took 2 bases from V and 5 from J, leaving 12 bases between them. The CDR3 DNA follows: TGTGCCAGCAGCTTATACTCTACGCCGGAGACCCAGTACTTC. It is translated as CASSLYSTPETQYF.

In regard to this clonotype: This may arise from a read error, as a much more abundant clone is one base away. This chain connects TRBV12-3 or TRBV12-4 to TRBJ2-6; no reliable D call. This CDR3 comprises 15 residues. Trimming pared 7 bases from V and 6 bases from J, leaving 16 bases between. Here the CDR3 reads CASTLTGSEANVLTF. CDR3 nucleotides: TGTGCCAGCACCCTTACCGGCTCCGAGGCCAACGTCCTGACTTTC.

The chain employs TRBV29-1 and TRBJ1-1; no clear D. Germline loops: CDR1 SQVTM, CDR2 ANQGSEA. Trimming left V 3 bases short and J 4 bases short, with 15 bases between. This CDR3 is 14 amino acids long. The CDR3 DNA is TGCAGCGTTGACGACCCGGGGAGAAGCACTGAAGCTTTCTTT. Amino acid sequence: CSVDDPGRSTEAFF.